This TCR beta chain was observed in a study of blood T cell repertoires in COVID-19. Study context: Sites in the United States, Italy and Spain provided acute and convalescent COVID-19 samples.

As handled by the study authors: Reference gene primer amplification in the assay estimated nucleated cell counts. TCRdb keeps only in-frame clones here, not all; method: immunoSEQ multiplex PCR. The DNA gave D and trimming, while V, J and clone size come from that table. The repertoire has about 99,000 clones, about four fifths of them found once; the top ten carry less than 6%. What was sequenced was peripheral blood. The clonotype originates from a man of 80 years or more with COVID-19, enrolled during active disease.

The CDR3 protein is CASSRGGRGGYQYTQYF. The CDR3 DNA follows: TGTGCCAGCAGTCGAGGAGGGCGGGGGGGCTATCAATATACGCAGTATTTT. The chain recombines TRBV27 with TRBJ2-3; 9 bases match TRBD2. There are 17 residues in the CDR3. CDR1 and CDR2 from the germline V gene are MNHEY and SMNVEV (reference sequence). The junction had 16 bases not matched to a gene; V was cut back by 5 bases and J by 7 bases.